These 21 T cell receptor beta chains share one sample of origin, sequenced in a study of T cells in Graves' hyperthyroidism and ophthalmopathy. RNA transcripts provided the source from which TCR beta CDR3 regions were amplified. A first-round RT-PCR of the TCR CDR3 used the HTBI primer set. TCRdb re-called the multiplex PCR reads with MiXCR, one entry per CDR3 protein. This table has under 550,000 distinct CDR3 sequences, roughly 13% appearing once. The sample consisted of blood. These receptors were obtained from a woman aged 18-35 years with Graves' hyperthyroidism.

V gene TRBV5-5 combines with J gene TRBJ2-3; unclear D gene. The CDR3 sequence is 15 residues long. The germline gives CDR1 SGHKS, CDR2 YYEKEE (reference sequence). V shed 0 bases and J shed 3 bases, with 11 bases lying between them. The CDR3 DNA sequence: TGTGCCAGCAGCTTGGAGAGCTTGGGGACAGATACGCAGTATTTT. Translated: CASSLESLGTDTQYF.

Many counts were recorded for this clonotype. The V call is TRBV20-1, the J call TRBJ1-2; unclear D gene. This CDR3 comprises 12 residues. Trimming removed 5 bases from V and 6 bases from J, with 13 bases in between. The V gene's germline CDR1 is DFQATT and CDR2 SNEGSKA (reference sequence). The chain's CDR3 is CSAQDANDGYTF. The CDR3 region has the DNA TGCAGTGCTCAGGACGCCAACGATGGCTACACCTTC.

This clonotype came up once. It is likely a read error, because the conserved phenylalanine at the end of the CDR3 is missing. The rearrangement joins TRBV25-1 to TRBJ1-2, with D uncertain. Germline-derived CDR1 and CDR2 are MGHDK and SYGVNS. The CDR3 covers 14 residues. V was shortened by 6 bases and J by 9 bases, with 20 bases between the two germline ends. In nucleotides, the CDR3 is TGTGCCAGCAGCGCCCGGACGGAGGGTATAAGCTACACCCTC. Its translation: CASSARTEGISYTL.

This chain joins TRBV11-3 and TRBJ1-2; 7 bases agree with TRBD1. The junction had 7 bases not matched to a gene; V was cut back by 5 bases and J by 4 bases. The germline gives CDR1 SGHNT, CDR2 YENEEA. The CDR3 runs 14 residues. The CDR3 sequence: CASSQPGTAYGYTF. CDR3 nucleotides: TGTGCCAGCAGCCAACCCGGGACAGCCTATGGCTACACCTTC.

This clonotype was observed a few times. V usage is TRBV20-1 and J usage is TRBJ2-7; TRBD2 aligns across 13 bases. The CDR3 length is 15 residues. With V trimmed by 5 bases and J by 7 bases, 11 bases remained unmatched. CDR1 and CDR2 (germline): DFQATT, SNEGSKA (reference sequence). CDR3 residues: CSARPPGTSGKEQYF. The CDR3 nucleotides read TGCAGTGCTCGCCCACCCGGGACTAGCGGGAAAGAGCAGTACTTC.

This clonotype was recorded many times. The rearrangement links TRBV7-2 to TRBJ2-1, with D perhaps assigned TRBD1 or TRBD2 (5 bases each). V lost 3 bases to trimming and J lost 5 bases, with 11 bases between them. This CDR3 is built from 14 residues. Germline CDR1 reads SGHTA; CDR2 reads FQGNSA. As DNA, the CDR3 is TGTGCCAGCAGCTTCGGGGACGTGAACAATGAGCAGTTCTTC. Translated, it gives CASSFGDVNNEQFF.

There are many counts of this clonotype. The CDR3 sequence: CASSLGSGGSYEQYF. CDR3 DNA: TGTGCCAGCAGTTTAGGGTCCGGGGGATCCTACGAGCAGTACTTC. V is TRBV28 and J is TRBJ2-7, with D tentatively TRBD2 (6 bases). V was trimmed by 2 bases and J by 1 base, leaving 12 bases between them. In germline, CDR1 is MDHEN, CDR2 SYDVKM. There are 15 residues in the CDR3.

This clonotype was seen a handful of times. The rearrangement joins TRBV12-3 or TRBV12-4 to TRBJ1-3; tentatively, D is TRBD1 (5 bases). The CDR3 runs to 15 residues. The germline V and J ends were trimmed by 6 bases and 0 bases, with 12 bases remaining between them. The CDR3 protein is CASRHQGFSGNTIYF. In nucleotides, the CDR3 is TGTGCCAGCAGACATCAGGGATTCTCTGGAAACACCATATATTTT.

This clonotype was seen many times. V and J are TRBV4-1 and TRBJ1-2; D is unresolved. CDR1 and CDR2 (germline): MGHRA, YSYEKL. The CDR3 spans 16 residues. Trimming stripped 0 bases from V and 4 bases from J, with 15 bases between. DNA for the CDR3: TGCGCCAGCAGCCAAGAAGTATCTGGAGCAGCCTATGGCTACACCTTC. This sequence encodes CASSQEVSGAAYGYTF.

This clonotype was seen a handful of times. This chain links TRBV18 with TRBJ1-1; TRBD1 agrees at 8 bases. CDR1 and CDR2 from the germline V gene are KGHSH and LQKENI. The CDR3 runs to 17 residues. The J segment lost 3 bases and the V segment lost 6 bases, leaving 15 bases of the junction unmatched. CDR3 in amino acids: CASSRRSGGAMDTEAFF. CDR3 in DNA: TGTGCCAGCTCCCGAAGATCAGGGGGCGCAATGGACACTGAAGCTTTCTTT.

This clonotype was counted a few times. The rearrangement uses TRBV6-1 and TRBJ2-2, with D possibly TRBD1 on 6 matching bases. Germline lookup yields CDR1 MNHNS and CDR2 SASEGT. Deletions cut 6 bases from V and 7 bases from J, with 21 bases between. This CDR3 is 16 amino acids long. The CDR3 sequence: CASSGHLYRDDGELFF. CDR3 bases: TGTGCCAGCAGCGGACACCTCTACAGGGACGACGGGGAGCTGTTTTTT.

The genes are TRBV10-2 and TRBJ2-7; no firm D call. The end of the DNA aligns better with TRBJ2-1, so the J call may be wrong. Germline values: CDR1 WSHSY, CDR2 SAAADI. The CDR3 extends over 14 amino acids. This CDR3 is CASSSSRWSYEQFF. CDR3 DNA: TGCGCCAGCAGTAGTAGCAGATGGTCCTACGAGCAGTTCTTC.

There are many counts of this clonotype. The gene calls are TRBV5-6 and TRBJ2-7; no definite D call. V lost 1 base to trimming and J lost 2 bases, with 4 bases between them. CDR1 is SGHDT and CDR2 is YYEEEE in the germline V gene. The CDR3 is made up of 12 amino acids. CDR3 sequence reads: CASSLRAYEQYF. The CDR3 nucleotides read TGTGCCAGCAGCTTGAGGGCCTACGAGCAGTACTTC.

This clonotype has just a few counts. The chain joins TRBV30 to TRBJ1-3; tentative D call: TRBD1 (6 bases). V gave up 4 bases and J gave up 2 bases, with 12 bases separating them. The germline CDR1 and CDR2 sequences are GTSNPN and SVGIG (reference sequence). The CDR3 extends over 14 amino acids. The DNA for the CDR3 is TGTGCCTGGATAATAGGGGGGCCTGGAAACACCATATATTTT. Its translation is CAWIIGGPGNTIYF.

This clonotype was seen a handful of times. CDR3 in DNA: TGTGCCTGGAGTGACCAGACATCAAGCAATCAGCCCCAGCATTTT. Protein: CAWSDQTSSNQPQHF. This rearrangement joins TRBV30 to TRBJ1-5; D is unresolved. This CDR3 has 15 amino acids. From germline, CDR1 is GTSNPN and CDR2 SVGIG (reference sequence). V dropped 1 base and J dropped 1 base, with 11 bases sitting between them.

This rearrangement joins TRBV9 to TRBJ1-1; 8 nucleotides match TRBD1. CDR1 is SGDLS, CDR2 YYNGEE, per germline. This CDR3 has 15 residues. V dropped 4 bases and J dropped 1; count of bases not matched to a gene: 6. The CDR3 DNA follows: TGTGCCAGCAGCCCATACGGACAGGGGAACACTGAAGCTTTCTTT. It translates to CASSPYGQGNTEAFF.

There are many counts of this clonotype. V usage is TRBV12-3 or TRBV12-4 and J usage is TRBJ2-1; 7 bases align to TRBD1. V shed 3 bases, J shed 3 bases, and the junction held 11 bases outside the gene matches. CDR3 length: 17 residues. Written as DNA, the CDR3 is TGTGCCAGCAGTTTGCTAGGGGGCGCGACCTTCTACAATGAGCAGTTCTTC. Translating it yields CASSLLGGATFYNEQFF.

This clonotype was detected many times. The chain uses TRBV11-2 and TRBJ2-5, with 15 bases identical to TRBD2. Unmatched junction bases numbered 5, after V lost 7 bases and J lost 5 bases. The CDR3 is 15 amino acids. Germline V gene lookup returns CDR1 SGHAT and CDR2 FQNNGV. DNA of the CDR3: TGTGCCAGCATCAGGACTAGCGGGAGGGTGGAGACCCAGTACTTC. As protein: CASIRTSGRVETQYF.

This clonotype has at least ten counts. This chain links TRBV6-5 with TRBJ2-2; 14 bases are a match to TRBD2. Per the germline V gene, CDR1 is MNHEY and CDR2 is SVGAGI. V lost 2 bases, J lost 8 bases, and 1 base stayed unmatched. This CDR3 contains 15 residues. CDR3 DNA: TGTGCCAGCAGTTACGGGACTAGCGGGAGAGGGGAGCTGTTTTTT. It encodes CASSYGTSGRGELFF.

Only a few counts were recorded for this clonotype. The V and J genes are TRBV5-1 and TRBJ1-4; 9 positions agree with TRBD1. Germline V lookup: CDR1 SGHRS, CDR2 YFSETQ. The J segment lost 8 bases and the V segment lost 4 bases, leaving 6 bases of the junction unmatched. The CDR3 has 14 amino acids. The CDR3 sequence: CASSRTGVQEKLFF. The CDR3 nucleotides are TGCGCCAGCAGCCGGACAGGGGTCCAGGAAAAACTGTTTTTT.

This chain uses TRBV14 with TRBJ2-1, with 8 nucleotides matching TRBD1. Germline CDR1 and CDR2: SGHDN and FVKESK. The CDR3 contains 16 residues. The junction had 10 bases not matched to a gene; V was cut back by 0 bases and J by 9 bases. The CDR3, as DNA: TGTGCCAGCAGCCAAGATTTTGGGACAGGACGTATTGAGCAGTTCTTC. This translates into CASSQDFGTGRIEQFF. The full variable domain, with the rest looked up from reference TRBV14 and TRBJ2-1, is EAGVTQFPSHSVIEKGQTVTLRCDPISGHDNLYWYRRVMGKEIKFLLHFVKESKQDESGMPNNRFLAERTGGTYSTLKVQPAELEDSGVYFCASSQDFGTGRIEQFFGPGTRLTVL.